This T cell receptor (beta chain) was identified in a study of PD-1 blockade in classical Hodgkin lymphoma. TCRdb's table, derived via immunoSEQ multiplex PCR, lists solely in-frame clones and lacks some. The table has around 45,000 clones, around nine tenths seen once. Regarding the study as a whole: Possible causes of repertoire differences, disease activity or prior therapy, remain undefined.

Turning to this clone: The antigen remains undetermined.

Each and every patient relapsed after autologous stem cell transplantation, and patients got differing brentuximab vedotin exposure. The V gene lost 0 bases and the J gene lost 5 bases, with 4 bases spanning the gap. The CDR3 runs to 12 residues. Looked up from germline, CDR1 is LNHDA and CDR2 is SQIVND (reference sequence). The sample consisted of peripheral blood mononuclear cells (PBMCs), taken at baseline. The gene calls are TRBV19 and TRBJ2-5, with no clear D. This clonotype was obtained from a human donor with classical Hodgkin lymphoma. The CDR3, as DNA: TGTGCCAGTAGTATAGACGAGGAGACCCAGTACTTC. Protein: CASSIDEETQYF.